The next 11 T cell receptor beta chains were all read from a single sample in a study of T cell responses to AZD1222 COVID-19 vaccine. The assay was immunoSEQ multiplex PCR, and TCRdb's table has in-frame clones only and misses some. The table has roughly 65,000 clones, almost 90% seen once. The starting material was peripheral blood, obtained on day 0 of AZD1222 vaccination. Receptors originate from an adult in good health.

V usage is TRBV30 and J usage is TRBJ1-4, with a tentative D call TRBD1 (5 bases). This CDR3 spans 16 amino acids. Looked up from germline, CDR1 is GTSNPN and CDR2 is SVGIG (reference sequence). V was clipped by 0 bases and J by 0 bases, with 11 bases between them. The CDR3 DNA is TGTGCCTGGAGTGTACCAGGGTCGGCAACTAATGAAAAACTGTTTTTT. It codes for CAWSVPGSATNEKLFF. The variable domain in full, completed from reference TRBV30 and TRBJ1-4, reads SQTIHQWPATLVQPVGSPLSLECTVEGTSNPNLYWYRQAAGRGLQLLFYSVGIGQISSEVPQNLSASRPQDRQFILSSKKLLLSDSGFYLCAWSVPGSATNEKLFFGSGTQLSVL.

V is TRBV12-3 or TRBV12-4 and J is TRBJ1-1; no definite D call. V dropped 3 bases and J dropped 3 bases, with 8 bases sitting between them. CDR3 size: 13 residues. The CDR3 loop is CASSFSVDTEAFF. Here the CDR3 DNA reads TGTGCCAGCAGTTTTTCGGTGGACACTGAAGCTTTCTTT.

The V gene is TRBV4-3, the J gene TRBJ2-1, with a tentative D call TRBD1 (6 bases). Trimming cost V 1 base and J 6 bases, with 19 bases left between them. The CDR3 is made up of 17 amino acids. Germline CDR1 and CDR2: LGHNA and YSLEER. The CDR3 nucleotides are TGCGCCAGCAGCCAAGCCTTACTACAGGGTGCGATCAATGAGCAGTTCTTC. This gives the protein CASSQALLQGAINEQFF.

V is TRBV3-1 (or the pseudogene TRBV3-2) and J is TRBJ1-5; 7 bases fit TRBD1. The CDR3 is 17 residues long. Germline V lookup: CDR1 LGHDT, CDR2 YNNKEL (reference sequence). The ends lost 3 bases at V and 2 bases at J; junction bases unmatched: 10. The CDR3 loop reads CASSQGRGGNRNQPQHF. In DNA, the CDR3 is TGTGCCAGCAGCCAGGGCAGGGGGGGCAATCGCAATCAGCCCCAGCATTTT.

The V and J genes are TRBV18 and TRBJ2-7; 12 bases are shared with TRBD1. The V and J ends lost 2 bases and 9 bases, in that order; junction bases with no gene match: 5. This CDR3 contains 14 residues. Germline values: CDR1 KGHSH, CDR2 LQKENI. The CDR3 loop reads CASSPGDRGPGQYF. The CDR3 nucleotides are TGTGCCAGCTCACCAGGGGACAGGGGGCCCGGGCAGTACTTC.

The gene calls are TRBV7-9 and TRBJ2-7; D ambiguous. Germline values: CDR1 SEHNR, CDR2 FQNEAQ (reference sequence). This CDR3 has 14 residues. Trimming shortened V by 2 bases and J by 0 bases, and 8 bases separated the two germline ends. The CDR3 region has the DNA TGTGCCAGCAGCTTAAGCGCTTCCTCCTACGAGCAGTACTTC. Translated: CASSLSASSYEQYF.

The chain has TRBV15 and TRBJ1-4; 11 bases agree with TRBD1. The length of the CDR3 is 15 residues. V lost 4 bases and J lost 6; bases outside the gene matches: 4. Germline V gene sequence: CDR1 LNHNV, CDR2 YYDKDF (reference sequence). The CDR3 loop is CATSTRTGGYEKLFF. The CDR3 nucleotides are TGTGCCACCAGCACCCGGACAGGGGGCTATGAAAAACTGTTTTTT. The variable domain in full, completed from reference TRBV15 and TRBJ1-4, reads DAMVIQNPRYQVTQFGKPVTLSCSQTLNHNVMYWYQQKSSQAPKLLFHYYDKDFNNEADTPDNFQSRRPNTSFCFLDIRSPGLGDTAMYLCATSTRTGGYEKLFFGSGTQLSVL.

Written as DNA, the CDR3 is TGTGCCAGCAGCGACTCTTACTCTGGGGCCAACGTCCTGACTTTC. This encodes CASSDSYSGANVLTF. The genes are TRBV25-1 and TRBJ2-6, with D unresolved. Germline V lookup: CDR1 MGHDK, CDR2 SYGVNS. Trimming took off 6 bases at V and 0 bases at J, with 9 bases between the two ends. The CDR3 is made up of 15 amino acids.

The chain has TRBV3-1 (or the pseudogene TRBV3-2) and TRBJ2-2, with 13 positions matching TRBD2. The ends lost 1 base at V and 5 bases at J; junction bases unmatched: 7. Germline CDR1 and CDR2: LGHDT and YNNKEL (reference sequence). The CDR3 runs to 18 residues. CDR3 in DNA: TGTGCCAGCAGCCAAGTAACTAGCGGGAGGGCCGGTACCGGGGAGCTGTTTTTT. Amino acids: CASSQVTSGRAGTGELFF.

The chain employs TRBV7-3 and TRBJ2-1; D gene ambiguous. The V and J ends lost 2 bases and 3 bases respectively, with 8 bases between them. CDR3 size: 14 residues. Per the germline V gene, CDR1 is SGHTA and CDR2 is FQGTGA. The CDR3 protein is CASSLHPVYNEQFF. The CDR3 bases are TGTGCCAGCAGCTTACACCCAGTCTACAATGAGCAGTTCTTC.

This rearrangement joins TRBV3-1 (or the pseudogene TRBV3-2) to TRBJ1-3, with D maybe TRBD1 (6 bases). Germline CDR1 and CDR2: LGHDT and YNNKEL (reference sequence). This CDR3 is 15 amino acids long. V lost 3 bases to trimming and J lost 0 bases, with 9 bases between them. CDR3 DNA sequence: TGTGCCAGCAGCCAGGGGGCCAGCTCTGGAAACACCATATATTTT. This sequence encodes CASSQGASSGNTIYF.